The sequence of this T cell receptor (beta chain) was determined in a study of blood T cell repertoires in COVID-19. As for the study in general: In each case, the material was cDNA or gDNA derived from T cells, B-cell-depleted T cells, or PBMCs.

In the original processing: Amplified reference gene primers provided the basis for estimating nucleated cell counts. This table comes from immunoSEQ multiplex PCR, and its TCRdb copy is limited to in-frame clones, with some not included. The V and J calls and the clone size are those of that table, but D and trimming were determined from the DNA. The table lists about 160,000 clones, approximately 81% of them singletons, with around a sixth in the top ten. Trimming removed 4 bases from V and 6 bases from J; junction bases left unmatched: 5. Germline V gene data show CDR1 as SGHDN and CDR2 as FVKESK. The length of the CDR3 is 13 residues.

This sequence was found in a man aged 55 to 70 who had recovered from COVID-19. Sequencing was done on a sample of PBMCs or T cells enriched from blood (not recorded which). V usage is TRBV14 and J usage is TRBJ2-7; 8 bases line up with TRBD2. CDR3 DNA: TGTGCCAGCAGCCCACGGACTAGCAGCGAGCAGTACTTC. Amino acids: CASSPRTSSEQYF.